The entry below gives a single T cell receptor (beta chain) sequence along with its context. Enrolled during active infection, Seattle patients were then followed longitudinally. Authors' methods: Estimates of nucleated cell counts were drawn from the amplification of reference gene primers. The method was immunoSEQ multiplex PCR; TCRdb's version includes in-frame clones alone and lacks a portion of them. The V and J calls and the clone size are those of that table, but D and trimming were determined from the DNA. The table lists around 300,000 clones, about nine tenths of them singletons, with less than 3% in the top ten. The data belong to a study of blood T cell repertoires in COVID-19. Overall study: The United States, Italy and Spain provided the acute and convalescent COVID-19 samples. PBMCs, B-cell-depleted T cells, or T cells provided the cDNA or gDNA that made up the material.

The sample consisted of peripheral blood. This clonotype was obtained from a woman aged 30 to 39 with COVID-19, enrolled during active disease.

This chain's CDR3 is CASSPVTQGEQFF. The CDR3 DNA follows: TGTGCCAGCTCACCAGTTACGCAGGGCGAGCAGTTCTTC. V and J are TRBV18 and TRBJ2-1, with D perhaps TRBD1 (5 bases). The CDR3 is made up of 13 amino acids. The V end lost 2 bases, the J end lost 10 bases, and 12 bases lay between the germline ends. Germline-derived CDR1 and CDR2 are KGHSH and LQKENI.